This T cell receptor beta chain appears in the sequencing data of a study of cytomegalovirus exposure and HLA in healthy donors. The V segment lost 4 bases and the J segment 7 bases; nucleotides outside the gene matches: 7. This CDR3 contains 14 residues. The germline V gene has CDR1 LGHNA and CDR2 YNFKEQ. Repertoires were generated with immunoSEQ multiplex PCR, while TCRdb's copy carries only in-frame clones and drops some. Of 100,000 to 150,000 clones listed, roughly 90% are singletons. The rearrangement uses TRBV4-2 and TRBJ1-5; 7 bases fit TRBD1. The receptor comes from a man aged 25-45 years in good health and CMV-seronegative. Specimen: PBMCs. In nucleotides, the CDR3 is TGTGCCAGCAGCCCCGAAAGGGACAGACAGCCCCAGCATTTT. Its translation is CASSPERDRQPQHF.